This TCR beta chain was sequenced during a study of cytomegalovirus exposure and HLA in healthy donors. Looking at the study overall: As an earlier analysis found, roughly 170 million T cells yielded about 120 million unique TCR beta sequences. Findings and limits, study-wide: Most TCR sequences proved rare, with some public TCRs found in many donors. An apparent linkage of common viral pathogens to several of the most significant clusters emerged in a later analysis.

Concerning this clone itself: What it binds is not known.

With 60 Vbeta and 13 Jbeta primers, the PCR was carried out. Produced via immunoSEQ multiplex PCR; TCRdb's table is partial and in-frame only. The table includes 240,000 or so clones, 82% detected once. Material for sequencing was PBMCs. This receptor was identified in a woman aged 40 to 50 in good health and CMV-seropositive.

CDR3 sequence: CASSSLKGQGRNEQFF. The CDR3 nucleotides read TGTGCCAGCAGCTCCCTTAAGGGACAGGGGCGGAATGAGCAGTTCTTC. The chain carries TRBV7-8 and TRBJ2-1, with 10 bases lining up with TRBD1. The germline V gene encodes CDR1 SGHVS and CDR2 FQNEAQ. After removal of 4 bases from V and 7 bases from J, the junction contained 10 bases not matched to a gene. The CDR3 extends over 16 amino acids. Using reference TRBV7-8 and TRBJ2-1 for the parts outside the CDR3, the full variable domain is GAGVSQSPRYKVAKRGQDVALRCDPISGHVSLFWYQQALGQGPEFLTYFQNEAQLDKSGLPSDRFFAERPEGSVSTLKIQRTQQEDSAVYLCASSSLKGQGRNEQFFGPGTRLTVL.